This record covers a single T cell receptor beta chain. Data came from immunoSEQ multiplex PCR; TCRdb stores just in-frame clones and leaves some out. The sample lists more than 110,000 clones, approximately 90% occurring once. This record comes from a study of T cell responses to AZD1222 COVID-19 vaccine. Germline CDR1 reads LNHDA; CDR2 reads SQIVND (reference sequence). This CDR3 is 12 amino acids long. V lost 8 bases, J lost 7 bases, and 3 bases stayed unmatched. The TCR comes from an adult who received the AZD1222 COVID-19 vaccine. V and J are TRBV19 and TRBJ1-4, with TRBD1 matching over 8 bases. The source material was peripheral blood, sampled 28 days after the second AZD1222 dose. The CDR3: CASSDRAEKLFF. The CDR3 nucleotides are TGTGCCAGTTCGGACAGGGCTGAAAAACTGTTTTTT.